The present T cell receptor (beta chain) was sequenced within a study of cytomegalovirus exposure and HLA in healthy donors. Background on the study: A subsequent analysis reported that the 100 to 150 validation repertoires were produced on the same platform that had also been used for the 600 to 700 first-cohort repertoires. Findings and caveats of the study: Using the classifier, cytomegalovirus status was reportedly diagnosed with high specificity and sensitivity.

Points on this clone: What it binds is unknown.

The data were produced by immunoSEQ multiplex PCR, yet TCRdb's version contains in-frame clones alone and is incomplete. The top ten hold 0.84% of the sample, which has a few hundred thousand clones, roughly 88% seen once. The CDR3 has 16 residues. Trimming removed 1 base from V and 4 bases from J; junction bases left unmatched: 11. CDR1 is SQVTM and CDR2 is ANQGSEA in the germline V gene. Among the 110 or so subjects of the validation cohort, separate from the roughly 700-subject first cohort, were the donors. Sequencing was performed on PBMCs. The TCR was taken from a woman between 18 and 29 years old in good health and CMV-seronegative. The V gene is TRBV29-1, the J gene TRBJ2-7; 9 positions agree with TRBD2. The CDR3 nucleotides read TGCAGCGTTGAAGGGTTAGGCGCGGGAGGGCGGTACGAGCAGTACTTC. It is translated as CSVEGLGAGGRYEQYF.